Listed here are 18 T cell receptor beta chains from one sample, sequenced in a study of metastatic and nonmetastatic thyroid tumors. MiXCR re-clonotyped the PCR reads for TCRdb. Here the sample spans over 25,000 clones, under 8% being singletons. Before thyroid surgery, none of the patients had received any treatment. The sequenced sample was blood. Source of these receptors: a female donor with papillary thyroid cancer or a benign thyroid nodule (not recorded which). Some clones in this sample may be carry-over from other donors' samples.

In its sample, this clone was seen many times. The gene calls are TRBV20-1 and TRBJ1-1, with a possible D match to TRBD1 (6 bases). The CDR3 has 18 residues. The V gene's germline CDR1 is DFQATT and CDR2 SNEGSKA (reference sequence). V was clipped by 2 bases and J by 0 bases, with 22 bases between them. DNA for the CDR3: TGCAGTGCTAGAACCACATACGACTACAGGGCGATGAACACTGAAGCTTTCTTT. This codes for CSARTTYDYRAMNTEAFF.

This clone was seen at least ten times. The V and J genes are TRBV19 and TRBJ1-2, with a weak D call TRBD1 (6 bases). V was pared by 5 bases and J by 8 bases, with 15 bases between. This CDR3 has 13 residues. Germline CDR1 reads LNHDA; CDR2 reads SQIVND (reference sequence). The CDR3 loop is CASSPGGHRGYTF. The DNA of the CDR3 is TGTGCCAGTAGTCCGGGGGGACATCGAGGCTACACCTTC.

Many counts were recorded for this clone. This chain joins TRBV2 and TRBJ1-4, with a possible D match to TRBD1 (6 bases). V was cut by 6 bases and J by 2 bases, with 13 bases left in between. CDR3 length: 15 residues. Germline V lookup: CDR1 SNHLY, CDR2 FYNNEI. In DNA form, the CDR3 reads TGTGCCAGCAGAAAAACAGGGTCGACTAATGAAAAACTGTTTTTT. The encoded protein is CASRKTGSTNEKLFF.

Ten or more counts support this clone. The chain is built from TRBV20-1 and TRBJ1-1; 7 bases match TRBD1. From germline, CDR1 is DFQATT and CDR2 SNEGSKA (reference sequence). V lost 6 bases, J lost 0 bases, and 4 bases stayed unmatched. The length of the CDR3 is 13 residues. In nucleotides, the CDR3 is TGCAGTGCCCTACAGGGGATGAACACTGAAGCTTTCTTT. Its translation is CSALQGMNTEAFF.

A word on this clone: This may be a read error, as it is one base from a much larger clone. The chain joins TRBV5-4 to TRBJ1-6; D not certain. The germline gives CDR1 SGHNT, CDR2 YYREEE (reference sequence). Trimming shortened V by 1 base and J by 9 bases, and 8 bases separated the two germline ends. CDR3 length equals 13 residues. Here the CDR3 reads CASSLQVGSPLHF. The CDR3 DNA reads as TGTGCCAGCAGCTTGCAGGTGGGTTCACCCCTCCACTTT.

This clone has at least ten counts. The J gene is TRBJ1-2, the V gene TRBV3-1; D is possibly TRBD1 (5 bases). With 6 bases removed from V and 0 bases from J, the gap between germline ends came to 14 bases. CDR1 and CDR2 from the germline V gene are LGHDT and YNNKEL (reference sequence). This CDR3 spans 15 amino acids. Here the CDR3 DNA reads TGTGCCAGCAGTTCTTGGGGGGGGACTAACTATGGCTACACCTTC. It specifies CASSSWGGTNYGYTF.

This clone was counted at least ten times. This chain connects TRBV7-3 to TRBJ2-7; D remains unclear. The germline CDR1 and CDR2 sequences are SGHTA and FQGTGA. Trimming stripped 5 bases from V and 3 bases from J, with 11 bases between. The CDR3 extends over 13 amino acids. CDR3 in amino acids: CASSPGPFYEQYF. The CDR3 DNA is TGTGCCAGCAGCCCCGGCCCCTTCTACGAGCAGTACTTC.

At least ten counts were recorded for this clone. The chain carries TRBV2 and TRBJ2-7, with D unresolved. V dropped 2 bases and J dropped 7 bases, with 6 bases sitting between them. Germline V gene sequence: CDR1 SNHLY, CDR2 FYNNEI. The CDR3 extends over 11 amino acids. CDR3 sequence reads: CASSEMIEQYF. CDR3 DNA sequence: TGTGCCAGCAGTGAAATGATAGAGCAGTACTTC.

This clone was counted at least ten times. The V gene is TRBV18, the J gene TRBJ1-6; D is uncertain. Trimming pared 6 bases from V and 1 base from J, leaving 19 bases between. Germline CDR1 KGHSH, CDR2 LQKENI. The CDR3 runs 18 residues. The CDR3 sequence is CASSPNPLGDSYNSPLHF. The CDR3 coding sequence is TGTGCCAGCTCTCCGAACCCGCTCGGGGATTCCTATAATTCACCCCTCCACTTT. The full variable domain, its missing parts supplied by reference TRBV18 and TRBJ1-6, is NAGVMQNPRHLVRRRGQEARLRCSPMKGHSHVYWYRQLPEEGLKFMVYLQKENIIDESGMPKERFSAEFPKEGPSILRIQQVVRGDSAAYFCASSPNPLGDSYNSPLHFGNGTRLTVT.

The chain couples TRBV29-1 to TRBJ2-1, with no clear D. CDR3 length equals 13 residues. Trimming removed 4 bases at V and 1 base at J, with 8 bases between. Germline V gives CDR1 SQVTM, CDR2 ANQGSEA. The CDR3 sequence: CSVVRRSYNEQFF. The DNA of the CDR3 is TGCAGCGTTGTACGGAGATCCTACAATGAGCAGTTCTTC.

This clone occurred many times. This sequence joins TRBV4-2 and TRBJ1-2; no definite D call. Germline CDR1 reads LGHNA; CDR2 reads YNFKEQ. Trimming cost V 1 base and J 1 base, with 10 bases left between them. The CDR3 length is 15 residues. CDR3 nucleotide sequence: TGTGCCAGCAGCCAAGCCCCGAATAGTAACTATGGCTACACCTTC. Its translation is CASSQAPNSNYGYTF.

This clone was found many times. The chain links TRBV18 to TRBJ2-3; D remains ambiguous. The CDR3 length is 15 residues. CDR1 is KGHSH, CDR2 LQKENI, per germline. The germline V and J ends were trimmed by 10 bases and 0 bases, with 17 bases remaining between them. This CDR3 is CATQGRATSTDTQYF. The CDR3 DNA follows: TGTGCCACCCAAGGAAGGGCAACTAGCACAGATACGCAGTATTTT. The whole variable domain, filled in from reference TRBV18 and TRBJ2-3, reads NAGVMQNPRHLVRRRGQEARLRCSPMKGHSHVYWYRQLPEEGLKFMVYLQKENIIDESGMPKERFSAEFPKEGPSILRIQQVVRGDSAAYFCATQGRATSTDTQYFGPGTRLTVL.

This clone was detected ten times or more. The chain combines TRBV20-1 with TRBJ1-4; D is unresolved. Germline V gene sequence: CDR1 DFQATT, CDR2 SNEGSKA (reference sequence). The V gene lost 6 bases and the J gene lost 8 bases, with 16 bases spanning the gap. The CDR3 runs to 13 residues. The CDR3: CSAPGEGWEKLFF. The DNA for the CDR3 is TGCAGTGCCCCCGGGGAGGGATGGGAAAAACTGTTTTTT.

This clone was counted ten times or more. The chain carries TRBV12-5 and TRBJ1-1, with D possibly TRBD1 on 6 matching bases. V was pared by 0 bases and J by 0 bases, with 17 bases between. The germline V gene has CDR1 LGHNT and CDR2 FRNRAP. This CDR3 is built from 18 residues. CDR3 nucleotide sequence: TGTGCTAGTGGTTTGGTACGACTCGTAACAGGGATGAACACTGAAGCTTTCTTT. Its translation: CASGLVRLVTGMNTEAFF.

The chain is built from TRBV4-1 and TRBJ2-2; D unclear. The germline gives CDR1 MGHRA, CDR2 YSYEKL. There are 14 residues in the CDR3. V shed 1 base and J shed 7 bases, with 10 bases lying between them. The DNA for the CDR3 is TGCGCCAGCAGCCAAGCCCAGAGTTTCGGGGAGCTGTTTTTT. Translated, it gives CASSQAQSFGELFF.

In its sample, this clone was seen a few times. A much larger clone differs from this one at a single base, so this may be a read error. Here the CDR3 omits its conserved ending phenylalanine or tryptophan, so a read error is the likely source. Because the CDR3's place on the DNA is in doubt, the DNA is left out and the CDR3 is given as listed by TCRdb. This chain joins TRBV12-3 or TRBV12-4 and TRBJ2-1; the table's D call TRBD2 went unverified against the DNA. From its first to its last residue, the CDR3 has 15 amino acids. The CDR3 spells CASSPSGGGDNEKFL.

Many counts were recorded for this clone. This chain connects TRBV6-2 or TRBV6-3 to TRBJ2-3; TRBD2 matches 13 bases. This CDR3 is built from 15 residues. Looked up from germline, CDR1 is MNHEY and CDR2 is SVGEGT. The J segment lost 2 bases and the V segment lost 6 bases, leaving 2 bases of the junction unmatched. The CDR3 region is CASRLAGGNTDTQYF. As DNA, the CDR3 is TGTGCCAGCAGACTAGCGGGGGGGAACACAGATACGCAGTATTTT.

This clone was counted at least ten times. The rearrangement links TRBV28 to TRBJ1-2, with D possibly matching TRBD1 (5 bases). Trimming took off 7 bases at V and 0 bases at J, with 12 bases between the two ends. This CDR3 has 14 residues. Germline V lookup: CDR1 MDHEN, CDR2 SYDVKM. The CDR3 bases are TGTGCCAGCACCCGGGGGGGGGCTAACTATGGCTACACCTTC. Protein sequence: CASTRGGANYGYTF.